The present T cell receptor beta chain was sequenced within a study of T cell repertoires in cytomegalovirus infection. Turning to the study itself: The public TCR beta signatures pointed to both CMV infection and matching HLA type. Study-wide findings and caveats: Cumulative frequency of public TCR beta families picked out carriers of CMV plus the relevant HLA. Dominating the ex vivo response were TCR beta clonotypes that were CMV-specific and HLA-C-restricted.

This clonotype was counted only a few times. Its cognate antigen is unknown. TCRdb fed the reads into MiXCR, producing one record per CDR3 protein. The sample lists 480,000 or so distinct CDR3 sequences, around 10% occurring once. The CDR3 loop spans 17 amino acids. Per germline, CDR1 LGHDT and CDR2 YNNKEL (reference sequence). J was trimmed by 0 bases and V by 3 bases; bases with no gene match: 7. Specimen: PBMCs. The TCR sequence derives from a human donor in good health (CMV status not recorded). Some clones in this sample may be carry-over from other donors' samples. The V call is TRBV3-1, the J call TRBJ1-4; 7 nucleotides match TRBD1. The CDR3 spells CASSQPGQGATNEKLFF. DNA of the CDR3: TGTGCCAGCAGCCAGCCGGGGCAGGGGGCAACTAATGAAAAACTGTTTTTT.